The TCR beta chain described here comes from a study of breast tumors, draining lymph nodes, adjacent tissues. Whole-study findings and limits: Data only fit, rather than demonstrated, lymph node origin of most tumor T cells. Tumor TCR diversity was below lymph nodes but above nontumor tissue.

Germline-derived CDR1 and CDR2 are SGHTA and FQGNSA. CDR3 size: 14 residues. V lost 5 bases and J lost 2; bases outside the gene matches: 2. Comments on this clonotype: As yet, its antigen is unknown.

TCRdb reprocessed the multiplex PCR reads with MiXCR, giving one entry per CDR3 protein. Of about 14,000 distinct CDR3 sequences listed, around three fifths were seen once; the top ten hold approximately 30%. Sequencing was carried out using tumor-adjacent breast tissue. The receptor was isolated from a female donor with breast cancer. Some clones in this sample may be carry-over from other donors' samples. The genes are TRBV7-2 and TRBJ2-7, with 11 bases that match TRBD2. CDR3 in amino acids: CASSNSGGAYEQYF. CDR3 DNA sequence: TGTGCCAGCAGCAATAGCGGGGGGGCCTACGAGCAGTACTTC.